This TCR beta chain derives from a study of cytomegalovirus exposure and HLA in healthy donors. Whole-study findings and limits: Cytomegalovirus-associated status was assigned to 150 or so TCR beta chains. According to a subsequent analysis, TCR clusters from the first cohort were inclined to appear together in the 120 validation repertoires. Most TCR sequences proved rare, with some public TCRs found in many donors.

Unmatched junction bases numbered 13, after V lost 7 bases and J lost 10 bases. The CDR3 loop spans 14 amino acids. From germline, CDR1 is MNHEY and CDR2 SVGAGI. Assay: immunoSEQ multiplex PCR; the TCRdb copy retains only in-frame clones and omits some. This sample carries over 85,000 clones, over 75% of them seen once, and the ten largest clones take roughly 1.4%. Note on this clone: Its cognate antigen is unknown.

An approximately 120-subject validation cohort, separate from the roughly 670-subject first cohort, supplied the donors. The receptor was isolated from a woman in her twenties or thirties in good health and CMV-seropositive. The J gene is TRBJ1-1, the V gene TRBV6-5; 9 nucleotides align to TRBD1. The sample consisted of PBMCs. CDR3 coding DNA: TGTGCCAGCACCAAAAGGACAGGGGAAGTAGGAGCTTTCTTT. Its protein is CASTKRTGEVGAFF.